This T cell receptor beta chain was observed in a study of beta chain features in type 1 diabetes. Findings and caveats of the study: Cells carrying high TCR expression could end up over-represented when cDNA is sequenced. Shorter TCRB CDR3s, moderately but significantly so, were found in Type 1 diabetes patients in all four CD4+ subsets. Individuals with type 1 diabetes displayed fewer insertions and more deletions at VDJ junctions.

Since all of the isolated RNA was reverse transcribed, expressed TCRB transcripts were what got sequenced. Measured with immunoSEQ multiplex PCR; TCRdb has only the in-frame clones, and not every one. The sample includes 630,000 or so clones, over 11% of them seen just once. Turning to this clone: Its specificity is not known.

V dropped 3 bases and J dropped 4; count of bases not matched to a gene: 3. There are 14 residues in the CDR3. CDR1 and CDR2 (germline): LGHNA, YSLEER. The chain joins TRBV4-3 to TRBJ2-3; 8 nucleotides line up with TRBD2. This clonotype originated in a man aged 18 to 29 with type 1 diabetes. What was sequenced was naive CD4+ T cells from blood. The CDR3, as DNA: TGCGCCAGCAGCCACGGGGGGGCCCCAGATACGCAGTATTTT. Residues: CASSHGGAPDTQYF.